This T cell receptor (beta chain) came from a study of T cells after yellow fever vaccination. Worth noting for this clonotype: Its antigen is not known. A read error may account for a junction end that differs from germline.

Study conclusions and caveats: Abundant bulk-population clonotypes could contaminate the FACS-sorted repertoires. CD4 and CD8 compartments shared a small share of clonotypes, likely from convergent recombination.

A process of 5'RACE template switching, which added a universal primer site and UMIs, was used to make TCR cDNA. TCRdb re-derived calls from the 5' RACE reads in MiXCR, one entry per CDR3 protein. Among approximately 240,000 distinct CDR3 sequences listed, approximately 3.8% were seen once. The CDR3 has 14 residues. Per the germline V gene, CDR1 is SGHVS and CDR2 is FNYEAQ. This material consisted of PBMCs, taken 15 days after the yellow fever booster vaccination. The V call is TRBV7-6, the J call TRBJ2-1, with 8 bases matching TRBD1. This clonotype originated in a man aged 18 to 30 who received the YFV17D yellow fever vaccine. As DNA, the CDR3 is TGTGCCAGCAGCTTACAGGGGGCGCTCAATGCGCAGTTCTTC. It is translated as CASSLQGALNAQFF.